This T cell receptor beta chain was identified in a study of shared clonotypes between healthy human individuals. Germline V gene data show CDR1 as MNHEY and CDR2 as SMNVEV (reference sequence). Trimming took off 3 bases at V and 3 bases at J, with 6 bases between the two ends. The CDR3 is made up of 13 amino acids. The naive CD8 fraction comprised CD45RO-negative cells positively selected for CCR7 and excluded terminally differentiated effector memory CD45RA+ cells. Some clones are missing from TCRdb's copy, which holds only in-frame ones; the method was immunoSEQ multiplex PCR. The sample lists about 610,000 clones; approximately 96% were seen once.

The chain combines TRBV27 with TRBJ2-1; D uncertain. This receptor was identified in a young woman in good health. Source material: naive CD8+ T cells sorted from blood. The CDR3 spells CASSFDHYNEQFF. As DNA, the CDR3 is TGTGCCAGCAGTTTCGACCACTACAATGAGCAGTTCTTC.